Reported below is one T cell receptor beta chain. TCRdb reprocessed the 5' RACE reads, with one entry per CDR3 protein and no DNA. The sample data list some 300,000 distinct CDR3 sequences. The sample comes from a study of T cells expressing NK-cell markers. In the study overall: Among eight sequenced donors, seven carried HCMV seropositivity while one was seronegative.

Germline assignment: CDR1 SGDLS and CDR2 YYNGEE. This CDR3 spans 15 amino acids. The material sequenced was blood T cells: a sorted CD56 or NKG2C T cell subset, CD4+ or CD8+ T cells, or bulk PBMC T cells (not recorded which). This chain joins TRBV9 and TRBJ2-5; TCRdb's D call of TRBD1 is untestable without DNA. The TCR sequence derives from a young man in good health. CDR3 region: CASSPGTGYQETQYF. Supplemented by reference TRBV9 and TRBJ2-5, the full variable domain reads DSGVTQTPKHLITATGQRVTLRCSPRSGDLSVYWYQQSLDQGLQFLIQYYNGEERAKGNILERFSAQQFPDLHSELNLSSLELGDSALYFCASSPGTGYQETQYFGPGTRLLVL.